This paragraph reports one TCR beta chain. It has no known antigen specificity. No base quality values were provided; no much bigger clone lies one nucleotide off. This entry is derived from a study of blood T cell repertoires in COVID-19 (dated by TCRdb to 2018 to 2020). Regarding the research as a whole: Samples covering the acute and convalescent phases of COVID-19 were provided by collaborators in the United States, Italy and Spain. The material from the prospective study consisted of cDNA or gDNA derived from T cells, B-cell-depleted T cells, or PBMCs. Deeply sampled blood TCRbeta repertoires from subjects exposed to, actively infected with, or recovered from COVID-19 were included in the dataset. A freely available public database, intended as a resource for researchers studying the immune response to SARS-CoV-2, is where the repertoires were released. Samples were obtained from the ongoing ImmuneRACE study (first 160 participants) and from about 1,300 subjects provided by 6 global collaborators. The sample metadata nearly always contained a de-identified subject ID, COVID-19 status, age in years and sex. Where available, HLA class I and class II types were obtained from metadata supplied by the sample provider rather than from assay-based typing. Beyond this particular receptor, the publication reports: Clinical and demographic metadata were provided uncurated, with the amount varying by source and participant.

The germline V gene (reference sequence) sets CDR1 to MNHEY and CDR2 to SMNVEV. The CDR3 spans 13 residues, from the cysteine through the phenylalanine. Only the CDR3 portion is preserved as DNA: 39 bases, with reading frame beginning at the first base. The junction shows trimming of 1 base on V and 5 bases on J, plus 9 bases between the germline ends. The immunoSEQ Assay, a bias-controlled multiplex PCR, was used to amplify TCRbeta CDR3 regions from genomic DNA. For the original study's pipeline: Nucleated cell counts per sample were estimated from amplification of reference gene primers within the assay. To quantify the absolute abundance of each unique TCRbeta CDR3 rearrangement, sequence reads were collapsed and filtered. Productive Simpson clonality was computed per sample as the square root of Simpson's diversity index over productive rearrangements. Not all clones reach the TCRdb copy of this immuneACCESS table, which keeps in-frame sequences only. Checked studies attribute under half of the gap to unresolved V genes and leave the rest unexplained. The V and J calls and clone size come from that table; D and trimming were worked out from the DNA. Within this sample are around 270,000 clones, with approximately 85% of them counted one time only. Jointly, the top ten make up more than 4% of the sample.

In the prospective study, participants were roughly 18 to 100 years old, resided in 20 to 30 geographic areas of the United States, and were enrolled through a virtual design. In the prospective study, cohorts were assigned on the basis of participant-reported clinical history obtained from a screening survey and a study questionnaire. Recovered participants in ImmuneRACE Cohort 3 were defined by two consecutive negative NP/OP PCR tests, clearance by a healthcare professional, or resolution of symptoms. Mobile phlebotomists in the prospective study collected whole blood, serum and a nasopharyngeal or oropharyngeal swab from every participant. Participants in the prospective study had the option to provide additional blood draws and questionnaires over a roughly two-month period. Blood samples from the prospective study were shipped frozen or at room temperature prior to DNA extraction.

This receptor was identified in a woman aged 25 to 39 who had recovered from COVID-19. The chain joins TRBV27 to TRBJ2-7; the D region possibly corresponds to TRBD1 (5 bases align). Source material: PBMCs or T cells enriched from blood (not recorded which). The CDR3 region has the sequence CASSLFRDNEQYF. The bases are TGTGCCAGCAGTTTATTCAGGGATAACGAGCAGTACTTC.